A selection of T cell receptor beta chains follows, all from one sample in a study of Graves' ophthalmopathy and Graves' hyperthyroidism. TCRdb redid the calling of the multiplex PCR reads with MiXCR, one entry per CDR3 protein. The data hold hundreds of thousands of distinct CDR3 sequences, with about 20% observed a single time. The specimen was peripheral blood. These receptor sequences come from a woman aged 18-29 years with stable Graves' hyperthyroidism. Some clones in this sample may be carry-over from other donors' samples. Each CDR3 is given with its conserved first and last residue. D genes are given only for firm matches. Rows give clone size only sometimes, using once, few, many, or a class for an expanded clone.

J | V | size | D | CDR3 | DNA
TRBJ2-5 | TRBV12-3/TRBV12-4 | many | NA | CASSLGTIETQYF | TGTGCCAGCAGTTTAGGTACGATCGAGACCCAGTACTTC
TRBJ1-2 | TRBV2 | NA | NA | CASSERGHPNYGYTF | TGTGCCAGCAGTGAAAGGGGCCACCCTAACTATGGCTACACCTTC
TRBJ2-4 | TRBV6-1 | NA | TRBD1 | CASRQGQGRDIQYF | TGTGCCAGTAGACAGGGACAGGGAAGGGACATTCAGTACTTC
TRBJ2-5 | TRBV20-1 | many | NA | CSARITGLRETQYF | TGCAGTGCTAGGATAACGGGCTTGAGAGAGACCCAGTACTTC
TRBJ1-2 | TRBV7-8 | NA | TRBD1 | CASSPAGQGFNGYTF | TGTGCCAGCAGCCCAGCCGGACAGGGGTTTAATGGCTACACCTTC
TRBJ2-7 | TRBV28 | many | NA | CASSLLRKSEQYF | TGTGCCAGCAGCCTCCTTCGGAAATCCGAGCAGTACTTC
TRBJ2-4 | TRBV29-1 | NA | NA | CSVEEPRGQNIQYF | TGCAGCGTTGAAGAACCCAGGGGTCAAAACATTCAGTACTTC
TRBJ1-1 | TRBV6-5 | NA | NA | CASSSKPGGARNTEAFF | TGTGCCAGCAGTTCTAAGCCGGGGGGGGCGCGGAACACTGAAGCTTTCTTT
TRBJ2-5 | TRBV3-1 | many | NA | CASSQTVLPETQYF | TGTGCCAGCAGCCAGACAGTGCTACCAGAGACCCAGTACTTC
TRBJ1-1 | TRBV30 | few | TRBD1 | CAWTRQGAEAFF | TGTGCCTGGACGAGGCAGGGGGCTGAAGCTTTCTTT
TRBJ1-1 | TRBV5-1 | few | TRBD1 | CATREGANTEAFF | TGCGCCACCCGAGAGGGGGCGAACACTGAAGCTTTCTTT
TRBJ1-5 | TRBV10-3 | many | TRBD1 | CAIGDRENQPQHF | TGTGCCATCGGAGACAGGGAAAATCAGCCCCAGCATTTT
TRBJ2-5 | TRBV19 | many | NA | CASTNQETQYF | TGTGCCAGTACCAATCAAGAGACCCAGTACTTC
TRBJ2-6 | TRBV20-1 | many | NA | CSARDLGDSGANVLTF | TGCAGTGCTAGAGATTTAGGGGACTCTGGGGCCAACGTCCTGACTTTC
TRBJ1-3 | TRBV6-2/TRBV6-3 | NA | TRBD1 | CASSYSREGALPVGNTIYF | TGTGCCAGCAGTTACTCGAGGGAGGGGGCCCTACCCGTAGGAAACACCATATATTTT
TRBJ1-1 | TRBV2 | NA | NA | CASEGEGPEAFF | TGTGCCAGCGAAGGGGAGGGACCTGAAGCTTTCTTT
TRBJ2-7 | TRBV7-3 | many | NA | CASSLRHSGSYEQYF | TGTGCCAGCAGCTTAAGGCATTCGGGGTCCTACGAGCAGTACTTC
TRBJ1-1 | TRBV20-1 | many | NA | CSAGRTRGTEAFF | TGCAGTGCTGGCCGTACCCGGGGAACTGAAGCTTTCTTT
TRBJ2-5 | TRBV7-6 | many | TRBD2 | CASSLLLSRGGWQETQYF | TGTGCCAGCAGCTTACTGTTGTCTCGCGGGGGATGGCAAGAGACCCAGTACTTC
TRBJ1-1 | TRBV3-1 | many | NA | CASKIGALNTEAFF | TGTGCCAGCAAGATCGGGGCATTGAACACTGAAGCTTTCTTT
TRBJ1-5 | TRBV6-2/TRBV6-3 | many | NA | CASSYTGHENQPQHF | TGTGCCAGCAGTTACACCGGACATGAGAATCAGCCCCAGCATTTT
TRBJ2-7 | TRBV20-1 | many | NA | CSAATPLRVQYF | TGCAGTGCCGCCACACCTCTACGAGTGCAGTACTTC
TRBJ2-4 | TRBV6-5 | many | NA | CASSYLDRAKNIQYF | TGTGCCAGCAGTTACTTGGACCGGGCCAAAAACATTCAGTACTTC
TRBJ1-1 | TRBV12-3/TRBV12-4 | NA | NA | CASSYNGGAEAFF | TGTGCCAGCAGTTACAACGGTGGGGCTGAAGCTTTCTTT
TRBJ2-5 | TRBV20-1 | NA | TRBD2 | CSARTSGGAHQETQYF | TGCAGTGCTAGGACTAGCGGGGGGGCCCACCAAGAGACCCAGTACTTC
TRBJ1-5 | TRBV20-1 | many | NA | CSARRGNSNQPQHF | TGCAGTGCTAGGAGAGGAAATAGCAATCAGCCCCAGCATTTT
TRBJ1-1 | TRBV12-3/TRBV12-4 | many | TRBD1 | CASSTRTGLTEAFF | TGTGCCAGCAGTACCCGGACAGGGCTTACTGAAGCTTTCTTT
TRBJ1-2 | TRBV4-1 | many | NA | CASSHVLEKVNYGYTF | TGCGCCAGCAGCCATGTTTTGGAAAAGGTTAACTATGGCTACACCTTC
TRBJ2-7 | TRBV7-9 | many | NA | CASSIPEGRNSYEQYF | TGTGCCAGCAGTATCCCCGAGGGACGTAACTCCTACGAGCAGTACTTC
TRBJ1-6 | TRBV6-1 | few | TRBD1 | CASSDGQGGTRNSPLHF | TGTGCCAGCAGTGATGGACAGGGGGGTACGAGGAATTCACCCCTCCACTTT
TRBJ2-2 | TRBV11-2 | NA | NA | CASSLIRGQDGELFF | TGTGCCAGCAGCTTAATACGCGGGCAGGACGGGGAGCTGTTTTTT
TRBJ1-6 | TRBV6-1 | many | NA | CASSKGYPVRSPLHF | TGTGCCAGCAGTAAAGGGTACCCGGTTAGGTCACCCCTCCACTTT
TRBJ1-5 | TRBV6-1 | many | NA | CAVGQAINQPQHF | TGTGCGGTGGGCCAGGCAATAAATCAGCCCCAGCATTTT
TRBJ1-6 | TRBV12-3/TRBV12-4 | many | NA | CASSSTDTRSPLHF | TGTGCCAGCAGTTCCACCGACACCAGATCACCCCTCCACTTT
TRBJ1-1 | TRBV6-1 | NA | TRBD1 | CAARDRGNTEAFF | TGTGCCGCCCGGGACAGGGGGAACACTGAAGCTTTCTTT
TRBJ1-5 | TRBV20-1 | NA | TRBD1 | CSAREGQGHWPQHF | TGCAGTGCTAGAGAGGGACAGGGGCATTGGCCCCAGCATTTT
TRBJ2-7 | TRBV20-1 | many | NA | CSARDPPSYEQYF | TGCAGTGCTAGAGATCCCCCCTCCTACGAGCAGTACTTC
TRBJ1-5 | TRBV27 | NA | NA | CASSWGGFDQPQHF | TGTGCCAGCAGTTGGGGAGGGTTTGATCAGCCCCAGCATTTT
TRBJ1-2 | TRBV6-5 | many | NA | CASSYSGTSNYGYTF | TGTGCCAGCAGTTACTCCGGGACATCTAACTATGGCTACACCTTC
TRBJ1-2 | TRBV6-1 | many | NA | CASSPTATNYGYTF | TGTGCCAGCAGTCCCACGGCGACTAACTATGGCTACACCTTC
TRBJ1-1 | TRBV5-6 | many | NA | CASRPSWGEAFF | TGTGCCAGCAGACCGTCGTGGGGAGAAGCTTTCTTT
TRBJ2-7 | TRBV6-2/TRBV6-3 | few | NA | CASSYRRDWEQYF | TGTGCCAGCAGTTATCGAAGGGATTGGGAGCAGTACTTC
TRBJ2-6 | TRBV9 | NA | NA | CASSPGRLSGANVLTF | TGTGCCAGCAGCCCGGGACGGCTCTCTGGGGCCAACGTCCTGACTTTC
TRBJ2-4 | TRBV12-3/TRBV12-4 | many | NA | CASSLAQGAKNIQYF | TGTGCCAGCAGTTTAGCGCAGGGCGCCAAAAACATTCAGTACTTC
TRBJ2-7 | TRBV7-2 | once | NA | CASSLDTSPYEQYF | TGTGCCAGCAGCTTAGACACCTCCCCCTACGAGCAGTACTTC
TRBJ1-6 | TRBV28 | many | TRBD1 | CASSIIQGAGSPLHF | TGTGCCAGCAGTATTATACAGGGGGCTGGTTCACCCCTCCACTTT
TRBJ2-7 | TRBV5-1 | many | TRBD1 | CASRVRTGPYEQYF | TGCGCCAGCAGGGTCCGGACAGGCCCATACGAGCAGTACTTC
TRBJ1-5 | TRBV7-2 | many | NA | CASSLVAGVGGQPQHF | TGTGCCAGCAGCTTAGTAGCGGGTGTTGGTGGTCAGCCCCAGCATTTT
TRBJ2-7 | TRBV30 | few | TRBD2 | CAWSATSALARQYF | TGTGCCTGGAGTGCCACTAGCGCTTTAGCGCGGCAGTACTTC
TRBJ1-1 | TRBV6-1 | NA | NA | CVSSVGAFF | TGTGTCAGCAGTGTTGGTGCTTTCTTT
TRBJ2-5 | TRBV28 | NA | TRBD1 | CASSAGQGYQETQYF | TGTGCCAGCAGTGCTGGACAGGGGTACCAAGAGACCCAGTACTTC
TRBJ1-2 | TRBV6-1 | NA | NA | CASSEGPTGNYGYTF | TGTGCCAGCAGTGAAGGGCCCACAGGGAACTATGGCTACACCTTC
TRBJ2-4 | TRBV12-3/TRBV12-4 | many | TRBD2 | CASSLASGGATKNIKYF | TGTGCCAGCAGTTTAGCTAGCGGGGGGGCCACCAAAAACATTAAGTACTTC
TRBJ1-2 | TRBV3-1 | many | TRBD1 | CASSDRTGAGGYTF | TGTGCCAGCAGCGATCGGACAGGGGCCGGCGGCTACACCTTC
TRBJ2-7 | TRBV15 | NA | NA | CATSSRGVSYEQYF | TGTGCCACCAGCAGTCGCGGGGTCTCCTACGAGCAGTACTTC
TRBJ2-5 | TRBV5-1 | few | TRBD1 | CASSLFGTGAQETQYF | TGCGCCAGCAGCTTGTTCGGGACAGGGGCCCAAGAGACCCAGTACTTC
TRBJ2-2 | TRBV6-4 | many | TRBD2 | CASSDSTSGGTGELFF | TGTGCCAGCAGTGACTCGACTAGCGGGGGCACCGGGGAGCTGTTTTTT
TRBJ2-5 | TRBV7-9 | few | TRBD2 | CASSLLAGPFQETQYF | TGTGCCAGCAGCTTACTAGCGGGGCCATTCCAAGAGACCCAGTACTTC
TRBJ2-5 | TRBV12-3/TRBV12-4 | many | NA | CASSLDGLSWETQYF | TGTGCCAGCAGTTTAGACGGCCTCAGTTGGGAGACCCAGTACTTC
TRBJ2-3 | TRBV6-1 | few | NA | CASSELASTDTQYF | TGTGCCAGCAGTGAACTAGCTAGCACAGATACGCAGTATTTT